One sample yielded the 27 T cell receptor beta chains listed below, sequenced in a study of brain metastases from non-small cell lung cancer. Profiled with immunoSEQ multiplex PCR; TCRdb holds only in-frame clones, not every one. There are some 4,500 clones in the sample; 65% to 90% occur only once, and approximately 5.8% lies in the top ten. The material sequenced was primary lung tumor tissue. The receptor source for this set is a donor aged 40 or over with non-small cell lung cancer.

The rearrangement uses TRBV27 and TRBJ2-1; 14 bases are shared with TRBD2. The CDR3 is 17 amino acids. J gave up 7 bases and V 4 bases, and 9 bases lay outside the gene matches. Looked up from germline, CDR1 is MNHEY and CDR2 is SMNVEV (reference sequence). The CDR3 sequence is CASSSRTSGRFSNEQFF. CDR3 DNA: TGTGCCAGCAGTTCAAGGACTAGCGGGAGGTTCTCGAATGAGCAGTTCTTC.

The chain recombines TRBV4-2 with TRBJ2-1; TRBD2 aligns across 7 bases. The CDR3 is 16 residues long. CDR1 and CDR2 from the germline V gene are LGHNA and YNFKEQ. J gave up 8 bases and V 1 base, and 11 bases lay outside the gene matches. The CDR3 here is CASSQGRSGIGDEQFF. In DNA, the CDR3 is TGTGCCAGCAGCCAAGGGAGGAGCGGGATTGGGGATGAGCAGTTCTTC.

J is TRBJ2-3 and V is TRBV27; possible D gene TRBD1, 6 bases. The CDR3 runs 15 residues. The V gene lost 5 bases and the J gene lost 0 bases, with 12 bases spanning the gap. CDR1 and CDR2 (germline): MNHEY, SMNVEV (reference sequence). CDR3 sequence: CASSPRTVSTDTQYF. The CDR3 nucleotides are TGTGCCAGCAGTCCGCGGACAGTAAGCACAGATACGCAGTATTTT.

In nucleotides, the CDR3 is TGTGCCAGCAGTGAGCAGGGGATCACAGATACGCAGTATTTT. Amino acid sequence: CASSEQGITDTQYF. V and J are TRBV2 and TRBJ2-3, with D possibly being TRBD1 (6 bases). V lost 3 bases and J 2 bases, leaving 9 bases between the germline ends. The germline CDR1 and CDR2 sequences are SNHLY and FYNNEI. CDR3 length: 14 amino acids. The whole variable domain, remainder taken from reference TRBV2 and TRBJ2-3, is EPEVTQTPSHQVTQMGQEVILRCVPISNHLYFYWYRQILGQKVEFLVSFYNNEISEKSEIFDDQFSVERPDGSNFTLKIRSTKLEDSAMYFCASSEQGITDTQYFGPGTRLTVL.

J is TRBJ1-5 and V is TRBV6-1, with TRBD1 matching 11 bases. J lost 6 bases, V lost 6 bases, and 4 bases had no gene match. The CDR3 contains 14 residues. Germline-derived CDR1 and CDR2 are MNHNS and SASEGT. The CDR3, as DNA: TGTGCCAGCAGGGGACAGGGGGTATTTCAGCCCCAGCATTTT. Translation: CASRGQGVFQPQHF.

The chain combines TRBV9 with TRBJ2-1; the match to TRBD2 covers 8 bases. Germline CDR1 is SGDLS and CDR2 is YYNGEE. The CDR3 extends over 17 amino acids. V lost 0 bases and J lost 1; bases outside the gene matches: 6. CDR3 in amino acids: CASSVGPGRVSYNEQFF. CDR3 sequence (DNA): TGTGCCAGCAGCGTAGGTCCCGGGAGGGTGTCCTACAATGAGCAGTTCTTC.

The V gene is TRBV19, the J gene TRBJ2-5; the match to TRBD1 covers 7 bases. The V segment lost 1 base and the J segment 4 bases; nucleotides outside the gene matches: 6. The germline V gene has CDR1 LNHDA and CDR2 SQIVND (reference sequence). This CDR3 has 15 amino acids. CDR3 loop: CASSIAGGSLETQYF. CDR3 nucleotides: TGTGCCAGTAGTATAGCAGGGGGTAGTCTAGAGACCCAGTACTTC.

V is TRBV27 and J is TRBJ2-3, with D perhaps given as TRBD1 or TRBD2 (5 bases each). Per the germline V gene, CDR1 is MNHEY and CDR2 is SMNVEV (reference sequence). V lost 3 bases to trimming and J lost 3 bases, with 13 bases between them. CDR3 length equals 15 residues. CDR3 coding DNA: TGTGCCAGCAGTTTCGAGGGGACGGTTACAGATACGCAGTATTTT. Translation gives CASSFEGTVTDTQYF.

V and J are TRBV20-1 and TRBJ2-1; the D gene is possibly TRBD1 (6 bases). Looked up from germline, CDR1 is DFQATT and CDR2 is SNEGSKA (reference sequence). This CDR3 spans 10 amino acids. Trimming shortened V by 8 bases and J by 11 bases, and 13 bases separated the two germline ends. CDR3 residues: CSIHRDKQFF. For the CDR3, the DNA is TGCAGTATTCACCGGGACAAGCAGTTCTTC.

This rearrangement joins TRBV7-9 to TRBJ1-6; D possibly corresponds to TRBD1 (5 bases). CDR1 SEHNR and CDR2 FQNEAQ come from the germline V gene (reference sequence). The V gene lost 1 base and the J gene lost 6 bases, with 13 bases spanning the gap. There are 16 residues in the CDR3. The CDR3 is CASSLVNGQSNSPLHF. The CDR3 region has the DNA TGTGCCAGCAGCTTAGTTAACGGACAAAGTAATTCACCCCTCCACTTT.

The J gene is TRBJ2-5, the V gene TRBV15; D is uncertain. Looked up from germline, CDR1 is LNHNV and CDR2 is YYDKDF (reference sequence). Trimming removed 1 base from V and 5 bases from J, with 5 bases in between. The CDR3 length is 12 residues. CDR3 residues: CATSRGAETQYF. The CDR3 DNA is TGTGCCACCAGCAGAGGAGCGGAGACCCAGTACTTC.

The chain has TRBV5-1 and TRBJ2-2; 8 positions match TRBD1. V trimming: 6 bases; J trimming: 2 bases; junction bases outside the gene matches: 12. From germline, CDR1 is SGHRS and CDR2 YFSETQ. This CDR3 contains 17 residues. CDR3 amino acids: CASTQPGQATNTGELFF. The CDR3 DNA sequence: TGCGCCAGCACCCAGCCGGGACAGGCCACTAACACCGGGGAGCTGTTTTTT.

This clone turned up a few times. The V call is TRBV14, the J call TRBJ2-3; TRBD2 agrees at 8 bases. Germline assignment: CDR1 SGHDN and CDR2 FVKESK. This CDR3 contains 16 residues. V lost 2 bases, J lost 0 bases, and 4 bases stayed unmatched. The CDR3 reads CASSQSSGFSTDTQYF. CDR3 nucleotides: TGTGCCAGCAGCCAATCTAGCGGGTTCAGCACAGATACGCAGTATTTT.

The rearrangement links TRBV13 to TRBJ2-1; D tentatively reads TRBD1 or TRBD2 (7 bases each). Trimming shortened V by 8 bases and J by 8 bases, and 19 bases separated the two germline ends. The germline gives CDR1 PRHDT, CDR2 FYEKMQ (reference sequence). The CDR3 length is 14 residues. CDR3 DNA: TGTGCCAGCGGGGAGGGCAACAGGGGCGATGAGCAGTTCTTC. Amino acids: CASGEGNRGDEQFF.

This chain joins TRBV30 and TRBJ2-3, with 7 positions matching TRBD2. The CDR3 length is 12 residues. Germline assignment: CDR1 GTSNPN and CDR2 SVGIG (reference sequence). J lost 6 bases, V lost 5 bases, and 5 bases had no gene match. In DNA form, the CDR3 reads TGTGCCTGGTCACTAGCGTCGGATACGCAGTATTTT. Translating it yields CAWSLASDTQYF.

The chain couples TRBV6-4 to TRBJ2-3; 9 nucleotides align to TRBD2. Germline lookup yields CDR1 MRHNA and CDR2 SNTAGT. There are 15 residues in the CDR3. Trimming removed 6 bases from V and 2 bases from J; junction bases left unmatched: 6. The chain's CDR3 is CASSVLAGNTDTQYF. The CDR3 nucleotides are TGTGCCAGCAGCGTACTAGCGGGTAACACAGATACGCAGTATTTT.

The chain links TRBV7-8 to TRBJ2-7; 8 bases line up with TRBD2. The CDR3 length is 14 residues. V was pared by 2 bases and J by 2 bases, with 2 bases of the junction left unmatched. Germline lookup yields CDR1 SGHVS and CDR2 FQNEAQ. The CDR3 region is CASSLREGPYEQYF. CDR3 DNA: TGTGCCAGCAGCTTACGGGAGGGCCCCTACGAGCAGTACTTC. The full variable domain, in which reference TRBV7-8 and TRBJ2-7 provide the parts outside the CDR3, is GAGVSQSPRYKVAKRGQDVALRCDPISGHVSLFWYQQALGQGPEFLTYFQNEAQLDKSGLPSDRFFAERPEGSVSTLKIQRTQQEDSAVYLCASSLREGPYEQYFGPGTRLTVT.

This clone was seen only a few times. The chain carries TRBV5-4 and TRBJ2-5; D remains ambiguous. The CDR3 consists of 13 residues. Looked up from germline, CDR1 is SGHNT and CDR2 is YYREEE (reference sequence). Deletions cut 0 bases from V and 5 bases from J, with 8 bases between. The CDR3 DNA reads as TGTGCCAGCAGCTTGGGTCTAAGTGAGACCCAGTACTTC. It codes for CASSLGLSETQYF.

V usage is TRBV28 and J usage is TRBJ2-1, with D perhaps TRBD2 (6 bases). Germline V gene lookup returns CDR1 MDHEN and CDR2 SYDVKM. Trimming cost V 4 bases and J 9 bases, with 19 bases left between them. The CDR3 length is 15 residues. This chain's CDR3 is CASSSRLVPGLEQFF. Written as DNA, the CDR3 is TGTGCCAGCAGTTCGAGACTAGTTCCCGGGCTTGAGCAGTTCTTC.

The chain employs TRBV5-8 and TRBJ2-5, with 7 bases aligning to TRBD2. Germline CDR1 is SGHTS and CDR2 is YDEGEE. V shed 3 bases and J 4 bases; nucleotides not matched to a gene: 9. CDR3 length: 15 residues. This CDR3 is CASSSGSRGGETQYF. DNA of the CDR3: TGTGCCAGCAGCTCCGGGAGCCGCGGGGGAGAGACCCAGTACTTC.

V gene TRBV5-1 combines with J gene TRBJ2-3; 9 bases map to TRBD1. Germline V gives CDR1 SGHRS, CDR2 YFSETQ. J lost 3 bases, V lost 6 bases, and 2 bases had no gene match. This CDR3 is 13 amino acids long. Written as DNA, the CDR3 is TGCGCCAGCAAGACAGGGGGGACAGATACGCAGTATTTT. It yields the protein CASKTGGTDTQYF.

Details on this clone: A junction boundary mismatches the germline segment, possibly from a read error. This sample also contains other DNA sequences that code for the same CDR3. The V gene is TRBV29-1, the J gene TRBJ2-7; D is perhaps TRBD2 (5 bases). Germline loops: CDR1 SQVTM, CDR2 ANQGSEA. This CDR3 has 12 amino acids. CDR3 nucleotides: TGCAGCGGATGGACTCTTCACTACGAGCAATACTTC. Translating it yields CSGWTLHYEQYF.

The chain recombines TRBV27 with TRBJ2-7, with D possibly called TRBD1 or TRBD2 (5 bases each). V gave up 5 bases and J gave up 2 bases, with 13 bases separating them. This CDR3 is 14 amino acids long. Germline V gene lookup returns CDR1 MNHEY and CDR2 SMNVEV (reference sequence). This CDR3 reads CASSIPGPPYEQYF. CDR3 nucleotide sequence: TGTGCCAGCAGTATCCCGGGACCCCCCTACGAGCAGTACTTC.

The rearrangement links TRBV5-4 to TRBJ2-1; a possible D gene is TRBD2 (5 bases). Germline V gene lookup returns CDR1 SGHNT and CDR2 YYREEE (reference sequence). The CDR3 runs 12 residues. The germline V and J ends were trimmed by 2 bases and 9 bases, with 9 bases remaining between them. The CDR3 sequence: CASSLKGSEQFF. The CDR3 region has the DNA TGTGCCAGCAGCTTAAAAGGGAGTGAGCAGTTCTTC.

The rearrangement joins TRBV7-4 to TRBJ2-3; the D gene could be TRBD1 or TRBD2 (5 bases each). Germline V CDR1 and CDR2: SGHVT, SQSDAQ. The CDR3 consists of 19 residues. Trimming left V 8 bases short and J 0 bases short, with 27 bases between. CDR3 amino acids: CASAHRIGTDAYSTDTQYF. The CDR3, as DNA: TGTGCCAGCGCTCACCGAATAGGGACGGATGCTTATAGCACAGATACGCAGTATTTT.

Concerning this clone: Its ends do not fully match the called genes, so a read error is possible. The same CDR3 also results from other DNA sequences found in this sample. V is TRBV5-6 and J is TRBJ1-5; unclear D gene. This CDR3 has 17 residues. Germline loops: CDR1 SGHDT, CDR2 YYEEEE. The CDR3 DNA sequence: TGTGCCAGCAGCTACCGAGGCAGTGGGTATAGCAATCAACCCCAGCATTTT. This encodes CASSYRGSGYSNQPQHF.

This clone was detected only a few times. The chain couples TRBV7-2 to TRBJ2-3; D unresolved. The CDR3 covers 14 residues. Germline V gene sequence: CDR1 SGHTA, CDR2 FQGNSA. V was trimmed by 5 bases and J by 2 bases, leaving 11 bases between them. CDR3 sequence reads: CASSQERPTDTQYF. The CDR3 coding sequence is TGTGCCAGCAGCCAAGAGCGCCCCACAGATACGCAGTATTTT.